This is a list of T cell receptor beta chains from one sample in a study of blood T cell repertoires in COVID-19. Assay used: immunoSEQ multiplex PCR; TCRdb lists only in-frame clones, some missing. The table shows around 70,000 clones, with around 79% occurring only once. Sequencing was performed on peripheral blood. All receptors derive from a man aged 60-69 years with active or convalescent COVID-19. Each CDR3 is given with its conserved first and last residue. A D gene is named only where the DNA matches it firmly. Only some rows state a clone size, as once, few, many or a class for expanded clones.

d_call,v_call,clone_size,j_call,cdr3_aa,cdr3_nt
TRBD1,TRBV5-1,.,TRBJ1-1,CASSLRGAANTEAFF,TGCGCCAGCAGCCTCAGGGGGGCGGCGAACACTGAAGCTTTCTTT
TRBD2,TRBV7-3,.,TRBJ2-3,CASSLFGGVKTDTQYF,TGTGCCAGCAGCTTATTCGGGGGGGTGAAGACAGATACGCAGTATTTT
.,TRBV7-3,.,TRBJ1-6,CASSSGRPGVSPLHF,TGTGCCAGCAGCTCGGGACGTCCGGGGGTTTCACCCCTCCACTTT
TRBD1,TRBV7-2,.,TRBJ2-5,CASSPGQGAETQYF,TGTGCCAGCAGTCCCGGACAGGGGGCTGAGACCCAGTACTTC
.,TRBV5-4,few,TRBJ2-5,CASSLDGVGTQYF,TGTGCCAGCAGCTTGGACGGGGTCGGGACCCAGTACTTC
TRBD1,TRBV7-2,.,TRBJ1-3,CASSTGQGRNTIYF,TGTGCCAGCAGCACCGGACAGGGTCGAAACACCATATATTTT
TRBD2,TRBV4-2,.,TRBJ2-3,CASSQVARGGANTQYF,TGTGCCAGCAGCCAAGTGGCGCGCGGGGGGGCCAATACGCAGTATTTT
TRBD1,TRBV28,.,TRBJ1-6,CASSSYGTGVRSPLHF,TGTGCCAGCAGTTCTTACGGGACAGGGGTTAGGTCCCCCCTCCACTTT
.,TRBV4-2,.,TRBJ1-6,CASSQESTQAYNSPLHF,TGTGCCAGCAGCCAAGAGTCTACCCAGGCCTATAATTCACCCCTCCACTTT
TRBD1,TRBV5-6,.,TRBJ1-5,CASSLGLDRGDQPQHF,TGTGCCAGCAGCTTAGGTCTAGACAGGGGGGATCAGCCCCAGCATTTT
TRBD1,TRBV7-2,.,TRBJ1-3,CASSLRGQGISGNTIYF,TGTGCCAGCAGCCTAAGGGGACAGGGGATATCTGGAAACACCATATATTTT
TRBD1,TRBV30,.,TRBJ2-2,CAWSAPGQGFPGELFF,TGTGCCTGGAGTGCCCCCGGACAGGGTTTTCCCGGGGAGCTGTTTTTT
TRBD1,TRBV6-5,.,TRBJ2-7,CASRRTGGLEQYF,TGTGCCAGCAGAAGGACAGGGGGCCTCGAGCAGTACTTC
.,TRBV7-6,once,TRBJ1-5,CASSPQGYSNQPQHF,TGTGCCAGCAGCCCACAGGGTTATAGCAATCAGCCCCAGCATTTT
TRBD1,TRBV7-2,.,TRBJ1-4,CASSSDRGLEKLFF,TGTGCCAGCAGCTCGGACAGGGGGCTTGAAAAACTGTTTTTT
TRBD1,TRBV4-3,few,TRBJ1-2,CASSQDDRVGYGYTF,TGCGCCAGCAGCCAAGATGACAGGGTAGGCTATGGCTACACCTTC
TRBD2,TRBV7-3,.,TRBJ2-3,CASSSAGGADTQYF,TGTGCCAGCAGCTCCGCGGGGGGTGCAGATACGCAGTATTTT
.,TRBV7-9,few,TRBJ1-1,CASSFLSGNTEAFF,TGTGCCAGCAGCTTCTTGTCGGGGAACACTGAAGCTTTCTTT
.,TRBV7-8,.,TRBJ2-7,CASSLAGGVYEQYF,TGTGCCAGCAGCTTAGCGGGGGGTGTATACGAGCAGTACTTC
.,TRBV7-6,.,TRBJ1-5,CASSLLTVRKRGQPQHF,TGTGCCAGCAGCTTATTGACAGTCAGGAAAAGGGGTCAGCCCCAGCATTTT
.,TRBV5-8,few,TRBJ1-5,CASSPRVYGNQPQHF,TGTGCCAGCAGCCCCAGGGTTTACGGCAATCAGCCCCAGCATTTT
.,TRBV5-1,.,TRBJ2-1,CASSDGLNNEQFF,TGCGCCAGCAGTGACGGACTAAACAATGAGCAGTTCTTC
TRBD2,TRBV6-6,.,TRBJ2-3,CASTSDRGVTDTQYF,TGTGCCAGCACCTCGGATCGGGGGGTAACAGATACGCAGTATTTT
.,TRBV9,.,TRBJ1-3,CASSTLGAENTIYF,TGTGCCAGCAGCACCCTAGGGGCGGAGAACACCATATATTTT
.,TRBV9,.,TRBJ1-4,CASSVEAGIDRLFF,TGTGCCAGCAGCGTAGAGGCAGGAATTGATCGACTGTTTTTT
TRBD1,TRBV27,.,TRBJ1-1,CASSFIPTGQGGTEAFF,TGTGCCAGCAGTTTTATTCCAACCGGACAGGGTGGAACTGAAGCTTTCTTT
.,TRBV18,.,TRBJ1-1,CASSSLGGSGNTEAFF,TGTGCCAGCTCATCCTTGGGGGGATCGGGGAACACTGAAGCTTTCTTT
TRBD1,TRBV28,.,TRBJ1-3,CASSLGQGWGNTIYF,TGTGCCAGCAGTTTAGGACAGGGATGGGGAAACACCATATATTTT
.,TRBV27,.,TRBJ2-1,CASSLGTPTYNEQFF,TGTGCCAGCAGTTTGGGCACACCTACCTACAATGAGCAGTTCTTC
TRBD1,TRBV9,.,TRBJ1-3,CASSYQGANTIYF,TGTGCCAGCAGCTATCAGGGGGCAAACACCATATATTTT
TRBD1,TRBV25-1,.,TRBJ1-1,CASSPRGQGSVGYTEAFF,TGTGCCAGCAGTCCCAGGGGACAGGGGAGTGTTGGGTACACTGAAGCTTTCTTT
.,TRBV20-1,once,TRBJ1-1,CSASDGGYTEAFF,TGCAGTGCTAGTGACGGGGGTTACACTGAAGCTTTCTTT
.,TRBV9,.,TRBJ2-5,CASSVDSGQETQYF,TGTGCCAGCAGCGTAGACAGCGGCCAAGAGACCCAGTACTTC
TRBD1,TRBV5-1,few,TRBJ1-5,CASSPGQGTQPQHF,TGCGCCAGCAGCCCGGGACAGGGAACTCAGCCCCAGCATTTT
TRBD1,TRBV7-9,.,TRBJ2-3,CASSAGQGEVTDTQYF,TGTGCCAGCAGCGCCGGACAGGGGGAAGTGACAGATACGCAGTATTTT
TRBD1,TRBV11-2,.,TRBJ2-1,CASSYTGTGVDEQFF,TGTGCCAGCAGCTACACCGGGACAGGAGTGGATGAGCAGTTCTTC
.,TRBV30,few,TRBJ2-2,CAWKPGLLMGELFF,TGTGCCTGGAAACCGGGACTCCTGATGGGGGAGCTGTTTTTT
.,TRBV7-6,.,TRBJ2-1,CASSLASVKSYNEQFF,TGTGCCAGCAGCTTGGCCAGCGTGAAGAGCTACAATGAGCAGTTCTTC
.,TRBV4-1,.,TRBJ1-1,CASSQDLAGTVREAFF,TGCGCCAGCAGCCAAGATTTGGCGGGCACTGTTAGGGAAGCTTTCTTT
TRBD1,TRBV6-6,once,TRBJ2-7,CASREQGDSYEQYF,TGTGCCAGCAGGGAACAGGGGGACTCCTACGAGCAGTACTTC
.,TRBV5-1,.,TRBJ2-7,CASSLDLQTYEQYF,TGCGCCAGCAGCCTGGACCTGCAGACCTACGAGCAGTACTTC
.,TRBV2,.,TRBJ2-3,CASSGMAGARDTQYF,TGTGCCAGCAGTGGGATGGCGGGGGCGCGGGATACGCAGTATTTT
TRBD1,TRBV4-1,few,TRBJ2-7,CASSQEGQLSYEQYF,TGCGCCAGCAGCCAAGAGGGACAGCTCTCCTACGAGCAGTACTTC
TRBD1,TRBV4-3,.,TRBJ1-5,CASSQGTGINQPQHF,TGCGCCAGCAGCCAAGGGACAGGAATCAATCAGCCCCAGCATTTT
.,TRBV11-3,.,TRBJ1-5,CASSPWGRGWGCQPQHF,TGTGCCAGCAGCCCCTGGGGGAGGGGGTGGGGTTGTCAGCCCCAGCATTTT
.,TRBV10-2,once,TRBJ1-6,CASSDQGQNNSPLHF,TGCGCCAGCAGTGACCAAGGACAGAATAATTCACCCCTCCACTTT
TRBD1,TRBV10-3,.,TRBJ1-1,CAISEDRATEAFF,TGTGCCATCAGTGAAGACAGGGCCACTGAAGCTTTCTTT
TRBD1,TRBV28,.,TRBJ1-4,CASSTGVLGEKLFF,TGTGCCAGCAGCACAGGGGTCTTGGGTGAAAAACTGTTTTTT
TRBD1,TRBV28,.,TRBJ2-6,CASSLWQDRDVLTF,TGTGCCAGCAGTTTGTGGCAGGACAGGGACGTCCTGACTTTC
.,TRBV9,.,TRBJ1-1,CASSPRTGGSAEAFF,TGTGCCAGCAGCCCCCGGACGGGGGGTTCTGCTGAAGCTTTCTTT